The T cell receptor beta chain described here comes from a study of CD8+ T cells in alopecia areata. Study-level background: It was oral tofacitinib, at 5 to 10 mg twice daily, that treated patients received.

Study results and caveats: It was lesional scalp, especially alopecia totalis/universalis, that showed higher clonality than normal scalp. Patients showed less clear TCR sequence sharing than mice, possibly partly because of HLA diversity.

Extracted RNA was reverse transcribed, and the resulting cDNA served as sequencing template. Produced via immunoSEQ multiplex PCR; TCRdb's table is partial and in-frame only. Here the sample spans some 130,000 clones, 45% to 65% being singletons. The CDR3 totals 14 residues. Germline V gene lookup returns CDR1 MGHDK and CDR2 SYGVNS. V was shortened by 1 base and J by 3 bases, with 10 bases between the two germline ends. This clone has only one observation. What it binds is unknown. The sequence derives from a human donor with alopecia areata. The sequences come from CD4+ T cells sorted from blood, collected at week 0. This sequence joins TRBV25-1 and TRBJ2-7; D gene ambiguous. The CDR3 DNA follows: TGTGCCAGCAGTGAATTAGGCGGTAACTACGAGCAGTACTTC. Translation gives CASSELGGNYEQYF.